A single sample gave rise to the 29 T cell receptor beta chains below, sequenced in a study of response to subunit inactivated influenza vaccine listed by TCRdb under 2018. The method behind the library was RT-PCR. Sequencing used an Illumina HiSeq 2500. Using fastp trimming at Q25 and MiXCR clonotype assembly, TCRdb reanalyzed the public sequencing data and kept in-frame beta chains. Rows merge per CDR3 protein into single entries with the most common DNA and genes. The sample profile shows about half a million distinct CDR3 sequences; 25% of them were found once. The biggest ten clones account for approximately 2% of the sample. The sequences come from CD4+ T cells sorted from PBMCs, collected approximately 5 days after vaccination. The receptors originated from a man aged 45-60 years who received an inactivated influenza vaccine. Donor details come from another sample of the same person, matched by shared clones.

This clonotype has more than one count but fewer than ten. The V gene is TRBV7-2, the J gene TRBJ1-2, with D unresolved. CDR1 is SGHTA and CDR2 is FQGNSA in the germline V gene. CDR3 length: 13 residues. Trimming stripped 2 bases from V and 3 bases from J, with 7 bases between. CDR3 residues: CASSLLTDYGYTF. The CDR3 DNA reads TGTGCCAGCAGCTTATTAACAGACTATGGCTACACCTTC.

This clonotype has more than one count but fewer than ten. V usage is TRBV10-1 and J usage is TRBJ2-3, with D possibly TRBD2 on 6 matching bases. The CDR3 contains 13 residues. V lost 2 bases and J 6 bases, leaving 9 bases between the germline ends. Germline V gene lookup returns CDR1 WNHNN and CDR2 SYGVQD (reference sequence). DNA of the CDR3: TGCGCCAGCAGTGAGGCTAGCGCGGATACGCAGTATTTT. This encodes CASSEASADTQYF.

CDR3 residues: CSAFSGRGGLVHEQFF. The CDR3 DNA reads TGCAGTGCCTTCTCCGGGCGGGGGGGCCTTGTTCATGAGCAGTTCTTC. The chain is built from TRBV20-1 and TRBJ2-1, with 9 bases fitting TRBD2. Germline V CDR1 and CDR2: DFQATT, SNEGSKA (reference sequence). The CDR3 is made up of 16 amino acids. V lost 6 bases and J lost 8; bases outside the gene matches: 17.

The chain has TRBV6-2 or TRBV6-3 and TRBJ2-1; 10 bases match TRBD2. Germline CDR1 is MNHEY and CDR2 is SVGEGT. This CDR3 has 15 residues. With 5 bases clipped from V and 8 bases from J, the junction kept 9 bases outside the gene matches. DNA of the CDR3: TGTGCCAGCAGTAAGCGGAGCGGGGGGGACGATGAGCAGTTCTTC. It encodes CASSKRSGGDDEQFF.

The CDR3 DNA reads TGTGCCAGCAGTTCGCGACAGGAGAGTGAGCAGTTCTTC. This sequence encodes CASSSRQESEQFF. V and J are TRBV12-3 or TRBV12-4 and TRBJ2-1, with D possibly matching TRBD1 (6 bases). The CDR3 has 13 amino acids. Trimming stripped 4 bases from V and 9 bases from J, with 13 bases between.

There are a few counts of this clonotype. The V and J genes are TRBV5-1 and TRBJ2-2; a possible D gene is TRBD2 (6 bases). Deletions cut 4 bases from V and 6 bases from J, with 19 bases between. Germline V gives CDR1 SGHRS, CDR2 YFSETQ. This CDR3 has 16 amino acids. As DNA, the CDR3 is TGCGCCAGCAGCCTTATCCCGGGGGATGGGTCCGGGGAGCTGTTTTTT. It yields the protein CASSLIPGDGSGELFF.

This clonotype has only a few counts. The gene calls are TRBV6-6 and TRBJ1-2; a weak D match, TRBD1 (5 bases). CDR1 and CDR2 from the germline V gene are MNHNY and SVGAGI (reference sequence). This CDR3 has 11 residues. V lost 5 bases and J 8 bases, leaving 9 bases between the germline ends. Here the CDR3 reads CASSMGPGYTF. The CDR3 region has the DNA TGTGCCAGCAGTATGGGACCCGGCTACACCTTC.

This clonotype has a handful of counts. The chain carries TRBV10-3 and TRBJ2-6; D uncertain. Germline assignment: CDR1 ENHRY and CDR2 SYGVKD. V was pared by 8 bases and J by 2 bases, with 10 bases between. The CDR3 loop spans 14 amino acids. CDR3 loop: CAIPRSPGANVLTF. The CDR3, as DNA: TGTGCCATCCCCCGGTCTCCTGGGGCCAACGTCCTGACTTTC.

The V gene is TRBV7-8, the J gene TRBJ2-1; D gene unclear. V lost 5 bases and J 3 bases, leaving 14 bases between the germline ends. This CDR3 region has 15 residues. Germline V gene sequence: CDR1 SGHVS, CDR2 FQNEAQ. CDR3 nucleotide sequence: TGTGCCAGCAGCCCCGGGCCCCTTTACTACAATGAGCAGTTCTTC. It encodes CASSPGPLYYNEQFF.

The CDR3 region is CASSGGWSRQETQYF. The CDR3 bases are TGTGCCAGCAGCGGAGGGTGGTCACGTCAAGAGACCCAGTACTTC. This sequence joins TRBV7-9 and TRBJ2-5; D possibly corresponds to TRBD2 (6 bases). Germline CDR1 and CDR2: SEHNR and FQNEAQ (reference sequence). V gave up 5 bases and J gave up 2 bases, with 15 bases separating them. The CDR3 is 15 amino acids.

The chain employs TRBV6-1 and TRBJ2-7; D is undetermined. Germline CDR1 is MNHNS and CDR2 is SASEGT. This CDR3 region has 13 residues. Trimming removed 7 bases from V and 8 bases from J, with 18 bases in between. CDR3 sequence (DNA): TGTGCCAGCAATAGCCAGACGACAATTCAGCAGTACTTC. Its protein product is CASNSQTTIQQYF.

The rearrangement uses TRBV4-1 and TRBJ2-7; 8 bases match TRBD1. V lost 0 bases, J lost 5 bases, and 6 bases stayed unmatched. Germline V gives CDR1 MGHRA, CDR2 YSYEKL. The CDR3 is made up of 15 amino acids. The CDR3: CASSQDRGRGHEQYF. The CDR3 DNA is TGCGCCAGCAGCCAAGATCGGGGCAGGGGGCACGAGCAGTACTTC.

This clonotype was seen a handful of times. The chain couples TRBV4-2 to TRBJ2-3; tentatively, D is TRBD1 (7 bases). The V gene's germline CDR1 is LGHNA and CDR2 YNFKEQ. V lost 2 bases and J 6 bases, leaving 18 bases between the germline ends. CDR3 size: 16 residues. Written as DNA, the CDR3 is TGTGCCAGCAGCCAAACCGTTACGCGGGGACAGGATACGCAGTATTTT. This sequence encodes CASSQTVTRGQDTQYF.

This clonotype was seen a handful of times. The chain couples TRBV7-9 to TRBJ1-5, with a weak D call TRBD1 (6 bases). Germline values: CDR1 SEHNR, CDR2 FQNEAQ (reference sequence). V was shortened by 0 bases and J by 4 bases, with 13 bases between the two germline ends. The CDR3 contains 16 residues. The CDR3 region is CASSLATGTRNQPQHF. The DNA of the CDR3 is TGTGCCAGCAGCTTAGCTACCGGGACACGGAATCAGCCCCAGCATTTT.

V and J are TRBV18 and TRBJ1-2, with TRBD1 matching over 7 bases. This CDR3 region has 13 residues. CDR1 KGHSH and CDR2 LQKENI come from the germline V gene. V lost 4 bases, J lost 8 bases, and 7 bases stayed unmatched. The CDR3 sequence: CASSLGQEEGYTF. CDR3 in DNA: TGTGCCAGCTCACTCGGACAGGAGGAAGGCTACACCTTC.

This sequence joins TRBV12-3 or TRBV12-4 and TRBJ1-2; 10 bases align to TRBD1. The junction had 10 bases not matched to a gene; V was cut back by 6 bases and J by 6 bases. The CDR3 spans 15 residues. The CDR3 nucleotides read TGTGCCAGCAGCCGCGGGACAGGGGCGTTGAATGGCTACACCTTC. It yields the protein CASSRGTGALNGYTF.

In this sample, this clonotype turned up a few times. V usage is TRBV24-1 and J usage is TRBJ2-1, with 13 bases matching TRBD2. The trim removed 6 bases at V and 7 bases at J, leaving 5 bases unmatched. CDR1 and CDR2 from the germline V gene are KGHDR and SFDVKD. There are 15 residues in the CDR3. CDR3 sequence: CATSSTSGRVNEQFF. The CDR3 nucleotides are TGTGCCACCAGTAGTACTAGCGGGAGGGTAAATGAGCAGTTCTTC.

This clonotype occurred a few times. The chain joins TRBV15 to TRBJ1-3, with unresolved D. V lost 0 bases, J lost 0 bases, and 6 bases lay in between. The CDR3 contains 15 residues. Germline V gene lookup returns CDR1 LNHNV and CDR2 YYDKDF (reference sequence). CDR3 residues: CATSRDGNSGNTIYF. The CDR3 DNA follows: TGTGCCACCAGCAGAGATGGCAACTCTGGAAACACCATATATTTT.

The V and J genes are TRBV7-9 and TRBJ2-3; D not resolved. With 1 base removed from V and 0 bases from J, the gap between germline ends came to 11 bases. This CDR3 is built from 16 residues. From germline, CDR1 is SEHNR and CDR2 FQNEAQ (reference sequence). The CDR3 region is CASSLEWAPSTDTQYF. The DNA of the CDR3 is TGTGCCAGCAGCTTAGAATGGGCCCCTAGCACAGATACGCAGTATTTT.

This clonotype came up a few times. The J gene is TRBJ2-5, the V gene TRBV7-2; tentatively, D is TRBD1 or TRBD2 (7 bases each). The V end was cut by 2 bases, the J end by 4 bases, with 17 bases between. The germline V gene encodes CDR1 SGHTA and CDR2 FQGNSA. The CDR3 runs 16 residues. CDR3 amino acids: CASSLSPTGRGETQYF. In nucleotides, the CDR3 is TGTGCCAGCAGCTTAAGCCCGACAGGGAGGGGAGAGACCCAGTACTTC.

The chain couples TRBV20-1 to TRBJ2-1; TRBD1 matches at 7 bases. The CDR3 is 14 residues long. Trimming cost V 5 bases and J 4 bases; bases outside gene matches: 8. CDR1 and CDR2 (germline): DFQATT, SNEGSKA (reference sequence). The CDR3 protein is CSAVPGTAYNEQFF. In nucleotides, the CDR3 is TGCAGTGCTGTCCCCGGGACAGCTTACAATGAGCAGTTCTTC.

This rearrangement joins TRBV6-1 to TRBJ2-7, with D uncertain. The CDR3 is 10 residues long. V was pared by 2 bases and J by 6 bases, with 2 bases between. Germline V CDR1 and CDR2: MNHNS, SASEGT. The CDR3 spells CASSESEQYF. As DNA, the CDR3 is TGTGCCAGCAGTGAAAGCGAGCAGTACTTC.

The V and J genes are TRBV2 and TRBJ2-3; TRBD2 agrees at 8 bases. V lost 6 bases to trimming and J lost 6 bases; unmatched junction nucleotides: 20. The CDR3 is 18 residues long. The germline V gene has CDR1 SNHLY and CDR2 FYNNEI. In nucleotides, the CDR3 is TGTGCCAGCAGACCTTGGGGTACTAGCGGCACTAGATCGGATACGCAGTATTTT. This translates into CASRPWGTSGTRSDTQYF.

The genes are TRBV7-3 and TRBJ2-1, with a tentative D call TRBD2 (6 bases). Germline CDR1 and CDR2: SGHTA and FQGTGA. Trimming removed 5 bases from V and 0 bases from J, with 14 bases in between. This CDR3 contains 16 residues. The CDR3 region is CASSPRTGSSYNEQFF. CDR3 nucleotide sequence: TGTGCCAGCAGCCCTAGGACCGGGAGCTCCTACAATGAGCAGTTCTTC.

The J gene is TRBJ1-5, the V gene TRBV15; D is possibly TRBD1 (5 bases). The CDR3 sequence is 15 residues long. Per germline, CDR1 LNHNV and CDR2 YYDKDF (reference sequence). Trimming shortened V by 5 bases and J by 8 bases, and 19 bases separated the two germline ends. CDR3 DNA: TGTGCCACCAGCGGGAGAGGTGGGGGAGCGGAGCCCCAGCATTTT. As protein: CATSGRGGGAEPQHF. Filled out from reference TRBV15 and TRBJ1-5, the complete variable domain reads DAMVIQNPRYQVTQFGKPVTLSCSQTLNHNVMYWYQQKSSQAPKLLFHYYDKDFNNEADTPDNFQSRRPNTSFCFLDIRSPGLGDTAMYLCATSGRGGGAEPQHFGDGTRLSIL.

There are many counts of this clonotype. The chain has TRBV10-1 and TRBJ1-5; D is possibly TRBD1 (5 bases). The CDR3 loop spans 15 amino acids. CDR1 is WNHNN, CDR2 SYGVQD, per germline (reference sequence). V was cut by 7 bases and J by 4 bases, with 17 bases left in between. CDR3 loop: CASISGSLINQPQHF. CDR3 nucleotides: TGCGCCAGCATCTCAGGGAGTCTTATTAATCAGCCCCAGCATTTT.

This clonotype was counted at least ten times. The chain couples TRBV12-3 or TRBV12-4 to TRBJ2-1, with TRBD2 as a possible D gene (6 bases). V was shortened by 6 bases and J by 7 bases, with 10 bases between the two germline ends. CDR3 length: 12 residues. CDR3 sequence reads: CASSAGRNEQFF. The CDR3 coding sequence is TGTGCCAGCAGCGCGGGGCGGAATGAGCAGTTCTTC.

Only a few counts were recorded for this clonotype. This chain uses TRBV20-1 with TRBJ2-7, with 7 bases that match TRBD2. J was trimmed by 0 bases and V by 6 bases; bases with no gene match: 8. Germline CDR1 and CDR2: DFQATT and SNEGSKA (reference sequence). This CDR3 comprises 14 residues. CDR3 DNA: TGCAGTGCCATTAGCGGGTACGGCTCCTACGAGCAGTACTTC. It specifies CSAISGYGSYEQYF.

V and J are TRBV20-1 and TRBJ2-2, with 9 bases identical to TRBD1. The V segment lost 3 bases and the J segment 4 bases; nucleotides outside the gene matches: 9. Germline V CDR1 and CDR2: DFQATT, SNEGSKA (reference sequence). The CDR3 extends over 16 amino acids. CDR3 nucleotides: TGCAGTGCTAGGCAGCCCGGGACAGGGCTCACCGGGGAGCTGTTTTTT. This codes for CSARQPGTGLTGELFF.